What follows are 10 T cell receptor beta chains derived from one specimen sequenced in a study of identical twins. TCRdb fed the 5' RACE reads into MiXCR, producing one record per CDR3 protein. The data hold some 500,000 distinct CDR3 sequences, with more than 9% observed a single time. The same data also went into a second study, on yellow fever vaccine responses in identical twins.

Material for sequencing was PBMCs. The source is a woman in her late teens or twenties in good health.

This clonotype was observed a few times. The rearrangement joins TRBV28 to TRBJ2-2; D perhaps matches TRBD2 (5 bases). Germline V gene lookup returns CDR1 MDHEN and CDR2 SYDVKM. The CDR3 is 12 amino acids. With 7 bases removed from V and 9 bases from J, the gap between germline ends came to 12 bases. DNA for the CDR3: TGTGCCAGCAAAACTAGTACGAGGGAGCTGTTTTTT. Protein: CASKTSTRELFF. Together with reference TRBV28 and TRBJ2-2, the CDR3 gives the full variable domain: DVKVTQSSRYLVKRTGEKVFLECVQDMDHENMFWYRQDPGLGLRLIYFSYDVKMKEKGDIPEGYSVSREKKERFSLILESASTNQTSMYLCASKTSTRELFFGEGSRLTVL.

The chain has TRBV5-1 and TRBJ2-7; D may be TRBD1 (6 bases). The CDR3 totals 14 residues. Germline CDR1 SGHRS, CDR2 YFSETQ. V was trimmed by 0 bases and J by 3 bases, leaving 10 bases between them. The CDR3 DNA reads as TGCGCCAGCAGCTTGGCCGTCAGGGGCTACGAGCAGTACTTC. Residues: CASSLAVRGYEQYF.

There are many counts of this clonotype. CDR3 in amino acids: CATSRDVGGQQGLEREKLFF. CDR3 bases: TGTGCCACCAGCAGAGATGTTGGGGGACAACAGGGGTTGGAGCGTGAAAAACTGTTTTTT. This chain uses TRBV15 with TRBJ1-4; 7 bases agree with TRBD1. The germline V gene has CDR1 LNHNV and CDR2 YYDKDF (reference sequence). V lost 0 bases, J lost 7 bases, and 20 bases stayed unmatched. The CDR3 totals 20 residues.

This CDR3 reads CASSVDLGDWTTTYEQYF. The CDR3 DNA reads as TGTGCCAGCAGCGTAGATCTCGGTGATTGGACTACGACATACGAGCAGTACTTC. The rearrangement links TRBV9 to TRBJ2-7; weak D call: TRBD2 (6 bases). The V end was cut by 0 bases, the J end by 4 bases, with 23 bases between. This CDR3 comprises 18 residues. Germline CDR1 is SGDLS and CDR2 is YYNGEE.

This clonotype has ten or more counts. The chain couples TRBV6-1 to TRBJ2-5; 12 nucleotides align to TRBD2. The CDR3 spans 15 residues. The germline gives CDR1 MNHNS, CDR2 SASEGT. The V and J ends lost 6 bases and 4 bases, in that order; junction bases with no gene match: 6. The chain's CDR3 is CASRTSGGRGETQYF. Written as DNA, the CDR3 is TGTGCCAGCAGGACTAGCGGGGGCAGAGGAGAGACCCAGTACTTC.

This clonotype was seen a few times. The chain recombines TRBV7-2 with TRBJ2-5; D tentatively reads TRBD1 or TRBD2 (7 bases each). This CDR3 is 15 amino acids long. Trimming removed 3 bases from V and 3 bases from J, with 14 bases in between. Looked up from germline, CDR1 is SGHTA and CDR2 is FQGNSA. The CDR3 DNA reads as TGTGCCAGCAGCTTGACTCAGGGGGGGGAAGAGACCCAGTACTTC. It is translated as CASSLTQGGEETQYF.

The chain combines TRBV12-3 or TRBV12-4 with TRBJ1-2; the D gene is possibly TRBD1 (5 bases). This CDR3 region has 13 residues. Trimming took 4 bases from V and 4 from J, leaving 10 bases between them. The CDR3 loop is CASSSDSIYGYTF. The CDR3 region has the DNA TGTGCCAGCAGTTCCGACAGTATCTATGGCTACACCTTC.

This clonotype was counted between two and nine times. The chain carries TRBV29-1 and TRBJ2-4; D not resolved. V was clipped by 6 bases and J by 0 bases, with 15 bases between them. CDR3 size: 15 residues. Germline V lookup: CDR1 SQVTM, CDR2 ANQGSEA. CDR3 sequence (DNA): TGCAGCGTCGCAAGCCCTGACGAAGCCAAAAACATTCAGTACTTC. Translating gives CSVASPDEAKNIQYF.

The CDR3 is CATALAGTTQETQYF. The DNA for the CDR3 is TGTGCCACCGCCTTAGCGGGGACGACTCAAGAGACCCAGTACTTC. The genes are TRBV2 and TRBJ2-5, with TRBD2 matching 8 bases. Germline CDR1 SNHLY, CDR2 FYNNEI. V was clipped by 10 bases and J by 2 bases; unmatched bases: 12. CDR3 length: 15 amino acids.

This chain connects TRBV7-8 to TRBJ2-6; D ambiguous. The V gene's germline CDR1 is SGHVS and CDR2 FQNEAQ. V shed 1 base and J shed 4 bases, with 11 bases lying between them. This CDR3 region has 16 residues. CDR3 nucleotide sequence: TGTGCCAGCAGCTTAGATCCGGGTGGGGGGGCCAACGTCCTGACTTTC. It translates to CASSLDPGGGANVLTF.